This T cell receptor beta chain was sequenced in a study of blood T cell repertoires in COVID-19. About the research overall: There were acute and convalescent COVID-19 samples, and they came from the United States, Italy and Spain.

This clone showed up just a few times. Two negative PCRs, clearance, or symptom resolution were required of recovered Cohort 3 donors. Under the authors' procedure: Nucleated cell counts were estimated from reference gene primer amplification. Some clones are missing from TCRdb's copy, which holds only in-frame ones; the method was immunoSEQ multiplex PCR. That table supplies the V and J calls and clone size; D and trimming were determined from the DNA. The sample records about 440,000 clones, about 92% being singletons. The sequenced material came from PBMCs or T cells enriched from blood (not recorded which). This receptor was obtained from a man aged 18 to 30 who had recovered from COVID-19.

The CDR3 DNA reads as TGTGCCAGCAGCTTTGGGACAGGGGACTACGAGCAGTACTTC. Amino acid sequence: CASSFGTGDYEQYF. The chain employs TRBV5-4 and TRBJ2-7; 10 bases agree with TRBD1. V gave up 2 bases and J gave up 3 bases; unmatched junction bases: 2. The CDR3 runs to 14 residues. The germline V gene encodes CDR1 SGHNT and CDR2 YYREEE (reference sequence).